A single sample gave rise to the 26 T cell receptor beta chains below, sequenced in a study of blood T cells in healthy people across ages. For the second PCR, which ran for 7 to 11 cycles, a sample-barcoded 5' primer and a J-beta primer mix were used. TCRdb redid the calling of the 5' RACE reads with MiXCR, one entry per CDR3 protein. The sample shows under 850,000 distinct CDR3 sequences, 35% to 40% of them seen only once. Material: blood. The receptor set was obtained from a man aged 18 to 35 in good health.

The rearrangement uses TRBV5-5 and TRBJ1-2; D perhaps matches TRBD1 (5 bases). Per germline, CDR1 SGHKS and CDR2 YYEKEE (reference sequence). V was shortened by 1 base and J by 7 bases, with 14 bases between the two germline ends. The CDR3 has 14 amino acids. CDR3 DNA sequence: TGTGCCAGCAGCTTGAGTTTCGGGGGGTCTGGCTACACCTTC. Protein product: CASSLSFGGSGYTF.

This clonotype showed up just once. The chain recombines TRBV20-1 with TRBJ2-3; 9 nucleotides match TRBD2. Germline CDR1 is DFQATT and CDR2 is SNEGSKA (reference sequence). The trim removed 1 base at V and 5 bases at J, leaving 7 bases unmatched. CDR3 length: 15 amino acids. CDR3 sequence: CSARALGLARDTQYF. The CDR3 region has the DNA TGCAGTGCTAGAGCGCTGGGACTAGCTAGAGATACGCAGTATTTT.

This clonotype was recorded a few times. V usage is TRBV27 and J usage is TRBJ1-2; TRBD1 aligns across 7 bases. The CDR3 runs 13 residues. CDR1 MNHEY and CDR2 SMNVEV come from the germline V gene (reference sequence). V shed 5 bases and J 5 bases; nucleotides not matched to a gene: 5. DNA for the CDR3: TGTGCCAGCAGTCCCCGGGACAGATATGGCTACACCTTC. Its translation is CASSPRDRYGYTF.

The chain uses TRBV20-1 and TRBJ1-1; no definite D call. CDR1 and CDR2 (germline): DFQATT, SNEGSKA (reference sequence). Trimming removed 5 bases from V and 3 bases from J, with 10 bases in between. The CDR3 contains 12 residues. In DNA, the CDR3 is TGCAGTGCTGGACCTGCAGACACTGAAGCTTTCTTT. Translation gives CSAGPADTEAFF.

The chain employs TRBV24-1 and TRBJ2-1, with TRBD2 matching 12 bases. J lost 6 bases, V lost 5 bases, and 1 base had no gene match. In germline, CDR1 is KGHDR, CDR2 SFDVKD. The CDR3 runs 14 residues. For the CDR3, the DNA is TGTGCCACCAGTGGACTAGCGGGGGTCAATGAGCAGTTCTTC. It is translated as CATSGLAGVNEQFF.

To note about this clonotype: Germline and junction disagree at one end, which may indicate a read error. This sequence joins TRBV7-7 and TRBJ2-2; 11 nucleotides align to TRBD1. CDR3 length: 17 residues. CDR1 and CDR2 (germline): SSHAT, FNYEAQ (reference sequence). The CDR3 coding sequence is TGTGCTAGCAGCCCTGGACAGGGGGCTACGAGGACCGGGGAGCTGTTTTTT. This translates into CASSPGQGATRTGELFF.

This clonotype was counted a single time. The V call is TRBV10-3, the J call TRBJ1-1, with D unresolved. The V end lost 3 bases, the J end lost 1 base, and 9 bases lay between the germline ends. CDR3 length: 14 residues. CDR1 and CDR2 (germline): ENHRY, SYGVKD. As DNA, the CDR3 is TGTGCCATCAGTGAATCCAGACAGAACACTGAAGCTTTCTTT. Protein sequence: CAISESRQNTEAFF.

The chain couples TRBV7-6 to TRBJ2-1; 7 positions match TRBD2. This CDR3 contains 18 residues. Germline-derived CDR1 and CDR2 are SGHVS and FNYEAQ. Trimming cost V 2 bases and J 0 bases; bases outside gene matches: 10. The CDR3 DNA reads TGTGCCAGCAGCTTACGGCCTCTGGGGACTAACTCCTACAATGAGCAGTTCTTC. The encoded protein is CASSLRPLGTNSYNEQFF.

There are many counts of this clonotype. CDR3 nucleotide sequence: TGCAGTGCTACCTCCGGGACTAGCATCCAGGATGAGCAGTTCTTC. Residues: CSATSGTSIQDEQFF. The rearrangement links TRBV20-1 to TRBJ2-1; 9 positions agree with TRBD2. The length of the CDR3 is 15 residues. With V trimmed by 4 bases and J by 8 bases, 12 bases remained unmatched. Germline V gene lookup returns CDR1 DFQATT and CDR2 SNEGSKA (reference sequence).

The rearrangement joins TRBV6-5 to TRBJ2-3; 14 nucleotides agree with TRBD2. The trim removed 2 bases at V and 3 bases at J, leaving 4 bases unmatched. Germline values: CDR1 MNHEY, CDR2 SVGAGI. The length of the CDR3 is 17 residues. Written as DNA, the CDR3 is TGTGCCAGCAGTTACCACGGGACTAGCGGGGGAACAGATACGCAGTATTTT. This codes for CASSYHGTSGGTDTQYF.

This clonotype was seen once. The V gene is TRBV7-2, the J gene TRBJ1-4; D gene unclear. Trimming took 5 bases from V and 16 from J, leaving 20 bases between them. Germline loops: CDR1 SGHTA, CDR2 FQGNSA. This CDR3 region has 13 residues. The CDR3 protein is CASSPGTGSGWFF. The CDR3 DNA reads TGTGCCAGCAGCCCTGGTACGGGGTCGGGGTGGTTTTTT.

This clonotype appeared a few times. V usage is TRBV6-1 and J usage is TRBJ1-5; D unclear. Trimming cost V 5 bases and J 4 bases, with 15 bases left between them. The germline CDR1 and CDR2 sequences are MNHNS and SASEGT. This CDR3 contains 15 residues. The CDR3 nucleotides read TGTGCCAGCAGTCGGACCGCCGACGCAAATCAGCCCCAGCATTTT. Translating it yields CASSRTADANQPQHF.

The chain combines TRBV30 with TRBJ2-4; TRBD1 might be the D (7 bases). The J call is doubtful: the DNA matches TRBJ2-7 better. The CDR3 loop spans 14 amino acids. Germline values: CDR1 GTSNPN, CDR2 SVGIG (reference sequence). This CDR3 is CAWIRGTEACEQYF. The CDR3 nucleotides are TGTGCCTGGATTCGGGGGACAGAGGCCTGCGAGCAGTACTTC.

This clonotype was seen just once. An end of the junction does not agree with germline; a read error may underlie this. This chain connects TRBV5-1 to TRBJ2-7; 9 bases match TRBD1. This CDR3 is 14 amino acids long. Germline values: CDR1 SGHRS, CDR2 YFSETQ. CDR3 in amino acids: CVSSWTGASYEQYF. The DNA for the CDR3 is TGCGTCAGCAGCTGGACAGGGGCCTCCTACGAGCAGTACTTC.

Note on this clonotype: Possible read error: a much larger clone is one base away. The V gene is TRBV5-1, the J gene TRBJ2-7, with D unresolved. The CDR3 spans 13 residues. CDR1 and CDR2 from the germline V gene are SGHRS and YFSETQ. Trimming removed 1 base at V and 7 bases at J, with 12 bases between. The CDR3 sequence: CASSLSTDDEQYF. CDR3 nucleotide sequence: TGCGCCAGCAGCTTGTCGACGGATGATGAGCAGTACTTC.

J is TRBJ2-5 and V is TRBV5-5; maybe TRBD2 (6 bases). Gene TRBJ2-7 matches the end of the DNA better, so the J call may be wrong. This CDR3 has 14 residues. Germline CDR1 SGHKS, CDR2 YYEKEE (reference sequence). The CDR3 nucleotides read TGTGCCAGCAGCTCGCGCACCGGGACTGACGAGCAGTACTTC. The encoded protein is CASSSRTGTDEQYF.

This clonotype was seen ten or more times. The DNA for the CDR3 is TGTGCCAGCAGCTTCGGGACCGAGCAGTACTTC. Protein: CASSFGTEQYF. V gene TRBV5-5 combines with J gene TRBJ2-7; D assignment may be TRBD1 or TRBD2 (5 bases each). Germline V lookup: CDR1 SGHKS, CDR2 YYEKEE (reference sequence). The CDR3 totals 11 residues. Trimming left V 2 bases short and J 6 bases short, with 6 bases between.

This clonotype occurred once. CDR3 sequence reads: CASSYIEAEISGNTIYF. CDR3 sequence (DNA): TGTGCCAGCAGTTACATAGAGGCGGAGATCTCTGGAAACACCATATATTTT. V usage is TRBV6-2 or TRBV6-3 and J usage is TRBJ1-3; no clear D gene. V was pared by 2 bases and J by 0 bases, with 14 bases between. The CDR3 has 17 residues. Germline-derived CDR1 and CDR2 are MNHEY and SVGEGT.

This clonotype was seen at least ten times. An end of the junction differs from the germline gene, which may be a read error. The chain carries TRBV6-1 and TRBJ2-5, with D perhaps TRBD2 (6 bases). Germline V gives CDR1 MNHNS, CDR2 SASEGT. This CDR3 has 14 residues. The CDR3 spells CASSEPGLQETQYF. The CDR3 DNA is TGCGCCAGCAGTGAGCCGGGACTTCAAGAGACCCAGTACTTC.

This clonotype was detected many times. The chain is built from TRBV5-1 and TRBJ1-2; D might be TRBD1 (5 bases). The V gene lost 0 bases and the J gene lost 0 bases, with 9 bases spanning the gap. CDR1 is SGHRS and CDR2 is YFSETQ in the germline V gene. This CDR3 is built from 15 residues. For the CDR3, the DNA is TGCGCCAGCAGCTTGGCTGGGGGAGCTAACTATGGCTACACCTTC. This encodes CASSLAGGANYGYTF.

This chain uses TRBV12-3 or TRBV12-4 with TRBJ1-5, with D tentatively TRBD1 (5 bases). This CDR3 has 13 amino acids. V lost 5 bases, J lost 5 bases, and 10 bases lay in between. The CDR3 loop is CASSPVGDQPQHF. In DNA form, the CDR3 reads TGTGCCAGCAGTCCCGTAGGGGATCAGCCCCAGCATTTT.

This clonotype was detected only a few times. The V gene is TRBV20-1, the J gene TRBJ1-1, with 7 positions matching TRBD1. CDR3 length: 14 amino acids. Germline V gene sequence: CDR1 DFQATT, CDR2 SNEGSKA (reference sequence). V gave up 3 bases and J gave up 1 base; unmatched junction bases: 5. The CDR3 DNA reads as TGCAGTGCTAGGGGACAGCTTAAGAACACTGAAGCTTTCTTT. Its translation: CSARGQLKNTEAFF.

CDR3 loop: CASSQEQGGGTEAFF. The CDR3 DNA is TGTGCCAGCAGCCAAGAACAGGGGGGGGGAACTGAAGCTTTCTTT. This chain joins TRBV4-2 and TRBJ1-1; TRBD1 matches at 8 bases. The junction had 5 bases not matched to a gene; V was cut back by 0 bases and J by 5 bases. Germline lookup yields CDR1 LGHNA and CDR2 YNFKEQ. This CDR3 comprises 15 residues.

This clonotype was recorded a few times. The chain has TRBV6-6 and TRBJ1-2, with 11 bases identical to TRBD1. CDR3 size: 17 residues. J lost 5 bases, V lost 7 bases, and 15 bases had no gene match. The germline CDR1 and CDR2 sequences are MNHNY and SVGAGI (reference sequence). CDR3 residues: CASTVGTGGWYGYGYTF. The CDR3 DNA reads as TGTGCCAGCACCGTTGGGACAGGGGGTTGGTATGGGTATGGCTACACCTTC.

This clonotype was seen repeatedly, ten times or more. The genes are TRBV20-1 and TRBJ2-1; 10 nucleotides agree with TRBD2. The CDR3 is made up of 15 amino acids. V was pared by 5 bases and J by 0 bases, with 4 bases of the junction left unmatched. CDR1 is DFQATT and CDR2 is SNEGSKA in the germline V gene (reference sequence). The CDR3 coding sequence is TGCAGTGCTTTAGCGGGGGGCTTCTCCTACAATGAGCAGTTCTTC. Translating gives CSALAGGFSYNEQFF.

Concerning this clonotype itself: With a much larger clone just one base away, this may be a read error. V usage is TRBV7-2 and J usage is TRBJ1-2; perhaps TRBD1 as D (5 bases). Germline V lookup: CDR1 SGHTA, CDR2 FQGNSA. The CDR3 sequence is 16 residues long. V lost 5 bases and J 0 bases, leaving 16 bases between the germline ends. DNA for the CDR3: TGTGCCAGCAGCCTAACACCGGGACTTGCTAACTATGGCTACACCTTC. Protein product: CASSLTPGLANYGYTF.